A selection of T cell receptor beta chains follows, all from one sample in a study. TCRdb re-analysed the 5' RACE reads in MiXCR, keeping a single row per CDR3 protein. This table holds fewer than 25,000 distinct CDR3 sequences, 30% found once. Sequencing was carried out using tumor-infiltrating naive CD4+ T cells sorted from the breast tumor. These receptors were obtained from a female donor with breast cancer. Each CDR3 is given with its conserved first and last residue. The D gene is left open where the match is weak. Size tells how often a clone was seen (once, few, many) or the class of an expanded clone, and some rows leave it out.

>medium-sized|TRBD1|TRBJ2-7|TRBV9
TGTGCCAGCAGCGCCCACCGGGACAGGGTACCCGAGCAGTACTTC
CASSAHRDRVPEQYF
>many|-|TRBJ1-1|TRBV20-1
TGCAGTGCGCCTCCAAGTCTCGTGGGTGGCACTGAAGCTTTCTTT
CSAPPSLVGGTEAFF
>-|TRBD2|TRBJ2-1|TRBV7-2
TGTGCCGGCAGCTTAGCGGGACTAGCCTACGATGAGCAGTTCTTC
CAGSLAGLAYDEQFF
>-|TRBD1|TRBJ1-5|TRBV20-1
TGCAGTGCTAGAGAAGACAGGGGGCAGACGCCCCAGCATTTT
CSAREDRGQTPQHF
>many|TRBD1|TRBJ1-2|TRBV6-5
TGTGCCAGCAGTTACGACCTGGGACAGGGGAATGGCTACACCTTC
CASSYDLGQGNGYTF
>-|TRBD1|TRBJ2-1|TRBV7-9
TGTGCCAGCAGCTCTACCGGGACAGGTCGCAATGAGCAGTTCTTC
CASSSTGTGRNEQFF
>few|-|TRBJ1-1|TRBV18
TGTGCCAGCTCACCAGAGTCTGCGAACACTGAAGCTTTCTTT
CASSPESANTEAFF
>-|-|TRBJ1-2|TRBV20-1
TGCAGTGCGGCCGGGACGACGAAATATGGCTACACCTTC
CSAAGTTKYGYTF
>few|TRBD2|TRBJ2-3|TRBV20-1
TGCAGTGCTAAAAGCGGGAGGCCAGATACGCAGTATTTT
CSAKSGRPDTQYF
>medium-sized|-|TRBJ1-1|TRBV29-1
TGCAGCGCCCTTCAGATGAACACTGAAGCTTTCTTT
CSALQMNTEAFF
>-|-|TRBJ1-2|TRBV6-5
TGTGCCAGCAGTTACGAGGGGAACTATGGCTACACCTTC
CASSYEGNYGYTF
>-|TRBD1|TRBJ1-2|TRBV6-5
TGTGCCAGCAGTCGCCTGACAGGGGGCTATGGCTACACCTTC
CASSRLTGGYGYTF
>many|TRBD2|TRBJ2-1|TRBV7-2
TGTGCCAGCAGCTTTGGGCTAGCGGGACCCCGGGAGCAGTTCTTC
CASSFGLAGPREQFF
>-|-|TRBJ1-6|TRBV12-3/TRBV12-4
TGTGCCAGCAGTTTCTCCGCTGGGGATTCACCCCTCCACTTT
CASSFSAGDSPLHF
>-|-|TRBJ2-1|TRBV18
TGTGCCAGCTCACCAAGGACGGGATCCCACTACAATGAGCAGTTCTTC
CASSPRTGSHYNEQFF
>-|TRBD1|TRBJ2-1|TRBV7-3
TGTGCCAGCAGCGAACAGGGGGCACTCAATGAGCAGTTCTTC
CASSEQGALNEQFF
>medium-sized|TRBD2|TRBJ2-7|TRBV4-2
TGTGCCAGCAGCCAAGAGGGGACTAGCCCCTCCTACGAGCAGTACTTC
CASSQEGTSPSYEQYF
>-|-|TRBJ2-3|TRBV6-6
TGTGCCAGCAGTTACCCAGATACGCAGTATTTT
CASSYPDTQYF
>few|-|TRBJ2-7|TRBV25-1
TGTGCCAGCAGCCGGAACTACGAGCAGTACTTC
CASSRNYEQYF
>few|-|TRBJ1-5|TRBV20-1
TGCAGTGCTAGAGTTCCGGGAATTGGCAATCAGCCCCAGCATTTT
CSARVPGIGNQPQHF
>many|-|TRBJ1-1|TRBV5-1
TGCGCCAGCAGCTTGGGCGACATCCGGGGGACTGAAGCTTTCTTT
CASSLGDIRGTEAFF
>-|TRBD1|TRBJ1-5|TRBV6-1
TGTGCCAGCAGTGAAGCGGGGAGGGGGCAGGGTCAACCCCAGCATTTT
CASSEAGRGQGQPQHF
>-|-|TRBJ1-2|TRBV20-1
TGCAGTGCTAGAGATGCGGAGAGCTATGGCTACACCTTC
CSARDAESYGYTF
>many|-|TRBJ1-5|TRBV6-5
TGTGCCAGCAGTTACAGGGCTTCTCAGCCCCAGCATTTT
CASSYRASQPQHF
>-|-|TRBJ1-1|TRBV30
TGTGCCTGGAGAAACGGGCTTCGGAACACTGAAGCTTTCTTT
CAWRNGLRNTEAFF
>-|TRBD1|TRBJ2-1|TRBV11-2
TGTGCCAGCAGCTTAGTGACAGGGGGGAATGAGCAGTTCTTC
CASSLVTGGNEQFF
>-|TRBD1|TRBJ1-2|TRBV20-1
TGCAGTGCTATCTCCGGGACAGGGTCCCGCCCTGGCTGTGGCTACACCTTC
CSAISGTGSRPGCGYTF
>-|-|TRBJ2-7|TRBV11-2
TGTGCCAGCAGCTACAGATCCTACGAGCAGTACTTC
CASSYRSYEQYF
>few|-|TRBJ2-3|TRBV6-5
TGTGCCAGCAGTTCTCAGGACAGCACAGATACGCAGTATTTT
CASSSQDSTDTQYF
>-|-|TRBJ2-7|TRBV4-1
TGCGCCAGCAGCCAAGATCGGCAGGGCTCCTACGAGCAGTACTTC
CASSQDRQGSYEQYF
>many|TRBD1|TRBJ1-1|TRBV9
TGTGCCAGCAGCGTCGGAGGGGGCGCGAACACTGAAGCTTTCTTT
CASSVGGGANTEAFF